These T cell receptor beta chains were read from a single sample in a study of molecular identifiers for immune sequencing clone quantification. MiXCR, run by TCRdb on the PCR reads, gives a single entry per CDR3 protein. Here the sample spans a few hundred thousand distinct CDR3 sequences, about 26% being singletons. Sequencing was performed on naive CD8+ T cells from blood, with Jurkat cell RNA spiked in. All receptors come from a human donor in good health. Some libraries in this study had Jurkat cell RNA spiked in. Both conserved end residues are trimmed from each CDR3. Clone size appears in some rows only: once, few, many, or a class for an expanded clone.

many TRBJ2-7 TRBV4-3 ASSQLRYEQY
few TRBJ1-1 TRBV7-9 AGDRGLGKDTEAF
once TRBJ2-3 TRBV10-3 AISETQGARDTEY
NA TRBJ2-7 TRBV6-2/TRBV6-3 ASKFTGTKAYEQY
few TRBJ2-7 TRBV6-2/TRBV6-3 ASFTRGGPGYEQY
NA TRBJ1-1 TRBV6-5 ASSPLTGAGTEAF
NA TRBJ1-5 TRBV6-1 VSSEDSGFNQPQH
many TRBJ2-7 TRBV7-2 ASSYRDASSYEQY
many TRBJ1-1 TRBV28 ASSFLLGGANTEAF
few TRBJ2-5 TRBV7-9 ASTTGNQETQY
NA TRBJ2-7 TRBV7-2 ASSFIIKGGSFFYEQY
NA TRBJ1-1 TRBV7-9 ASSFVSGPEAF
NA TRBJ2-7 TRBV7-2 ASSLEGSGDYEQY
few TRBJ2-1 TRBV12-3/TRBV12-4 ASSLRSGNEQF
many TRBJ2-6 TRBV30 AWTGTTGANVLT
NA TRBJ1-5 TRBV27 ASSLYDGGRQPQH
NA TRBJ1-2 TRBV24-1 ATSARRDRVFYGYT
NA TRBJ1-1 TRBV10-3 AIMGTGSTEVF
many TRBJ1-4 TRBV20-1 SAREKGRTRTNEKLF
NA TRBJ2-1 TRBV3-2 ASSRTDSYNEQF
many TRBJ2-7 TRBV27 ATGDSYEQY
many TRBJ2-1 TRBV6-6 ASSYSSGRLYNEQF
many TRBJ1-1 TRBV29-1 SVGGEVTEMNTEAF
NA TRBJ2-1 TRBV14 ASSGGGYNAQF
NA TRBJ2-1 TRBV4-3 ASSQDRTSGRFNEQF
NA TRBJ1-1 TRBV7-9 ASSHLLAYPEAF
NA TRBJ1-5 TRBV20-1 SATDRLGGQPQH
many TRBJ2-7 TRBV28 ASSFEGYYEQY
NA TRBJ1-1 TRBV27 ATAAGTEAF
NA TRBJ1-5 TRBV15 ATSTAKTGRVYSNQPQH
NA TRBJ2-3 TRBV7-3 ASGLGDFPTDTQY
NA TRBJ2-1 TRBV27 ASSFFRDNEQF
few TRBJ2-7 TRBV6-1 ASTGDKDYEQY
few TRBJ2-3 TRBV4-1 ASSIDPGVGYLTDTQY
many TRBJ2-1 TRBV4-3 ASSQDALAGDEQF
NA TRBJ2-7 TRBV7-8 ASSLEWGQGIHEQY
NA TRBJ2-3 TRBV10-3 ATRGVTYQDTQY
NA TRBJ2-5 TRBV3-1 ASSPDTTRETQY
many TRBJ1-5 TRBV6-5 ASSSGLAGQPQH
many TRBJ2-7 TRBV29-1 SVVGAGSSYEQY
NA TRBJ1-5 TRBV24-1 ATSDSREGRQPQH
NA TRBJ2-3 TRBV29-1 SALTSGRADTQY
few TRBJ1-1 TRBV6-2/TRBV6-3 ASIWAQNTEAF
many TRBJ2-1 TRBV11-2 ASTIGYYNEQF
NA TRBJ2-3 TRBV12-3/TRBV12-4 AGSFQAGHTSDTQY
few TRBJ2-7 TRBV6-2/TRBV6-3 ASSYTGTSGGPGYEQY